This T cell receptor (beta chain) was retrieved from a study of blood T cells in healthy people across ages (dated by TCRdb to between 2014 and 2017). Concerning the study at large: In model experiments, template switching captured roughly one uniquely barcoded TCR beta cDNA molecule for every two T cells. Using deep sequencing normalized with unique cDNA molecular identifiers, the study measured how TCR beta repertoire diversity changes with age. Donors were grouped into four age groups: young (average approximately 15 years), middle-aged (around 39), aged (approximately 67) and long-lived (less than 85). To avoid experimental bias, donors of different ages were distributed randomly across sequencing lanes. For two donors (one aged 18 to 29 and one aged 80 or older), the study analyzed two additional independent replicas of 1 million unique cDNA reads from the same blood draw.

Systemically healthy Caucasian individuals from Russia, some 36 in total and aged about 6 to 95 years, were included as donors. Roughly 9 milliliters of peripheral blood were drawn from each donor into EDTA-treated Vacutainer tubes. Ficoll-Paque density-gradient centrifugation was used to isolate PBMCs, with at least 6 million per sample. Total RNA, at least 6 micrograms per sample, was extracted from PBMCs with Trizol reagent. For every donor, an aliquot of PBMCs went through flow cytometry to measure the percentages of naive CD45RAhigh/CD27high T cells. V and J are truncated by 4 bases and 7 bases respectively, leaving an intervening sequence of 14 bases. CDR3 length: 13 amino acids, cysteine to phenylalanine. The DNA shown is the 39-base CDR3, in frame from base 1. The germline V gene supplies CDR1 SGHRS and CDR2 YFSETQ. Overall results and qualifications from the work: The long-lived group showed more naive CD4+ T cells, fewer expanded clones and increased TCR diversity than the aged group, suggesting age selection. Donor CMV infection status was unknown, potentially confounding age-related changes in expanded clonotypes. As age increased, observed TCR beta diversity per million T cells dropped in a roughly linear way, and a significant reduction was already evident by age approximately 40. Observed TCR beta diversity correlated strongly with the percentage of naive T cells measured by flow cytometry. Estimates of total diversity from one million sequenced T cells were regarded as lower bounds and underestimates. Conclusive comparison of naive and antigen-experienced compartments was prevented by the profiling of bulk unsorted PBMCs.

Concerning this clonotype: The antigen it recognizes is unknown. The record has no base qualities; no much larger clone is one base away.

To prepare the library, 5' RACE was applied. A second PCR of roughly 7 to 11 cycles was run with a J-beta primer mix and a sample-barcoded 5' primer. A unique molecular identifier was introduced onto each TCR beta cDNA molecule by a template-switch 5' adaptor carrying 12 random nucleotides. Each sample yielded at least 2.5 million CDR3-containing paired-end reads. The Mint cDNA synthesis kit, primed by a TRBC-specific oligonucleotide, was used to synthesize first-strand cDNA from all RNA. Following uracil-DNA glycosylase treatment, a first 18-cycle PCR with universal primers M1SS and BC2_uni_R was performed on all cDNA. The authors processed their data as follows. Each sample was normalized by randomly selecting 1 million high-quality reads, each carrying a distinct molecular identifier. Reads with shared molecular identifiers were discarded instead of being binned into consensus sequences. MiTCR, with a Q25 quality threshold and the strictest error-elimination algorithm, was used for CDR3 identification, clonotype clustering and error correction. A nonparametric unseen species model using Euler transformation provided a lower-bound estimate of total TCR beta diversity. Through fastp at Q25 and MiXCR, TCRdb rebuilt clones from the public reads, retaining in-frame beta chains. Under each unique CDR3 protein, matching rows form one entry showing the most common genes and DNA. In this record, the V and J calls reflect TCRdb's handling and not the investigators' own analysis. Across this sample there are around 1,800,000 distinct CDR3 sequences, with 35% to 50% seen only once. The ten top clones hold around 23% of the sample.

This TCR was sampled from a human donor in good health. Material: blood. This chain joins TRBV5-1 to TRBJ1-1; no confident D gene assignment can be made. The CDR3 region reads CASSGTEGNEAFF. The nucleotides read TGCGCCAGCAGCGGCACAGAGGGCAATGAAGCTTTCTTT.